A single sample gave rise to the 12 T cell receptor beta chains below, sequenced in a study of T cell repertoires in cytomegalovirus infection. These receptors have no known antigen. Via MiXCR, TCRdb re-called the reads, giving one row per CDR3 protein. The table has fewer than 200,000 distinct CDR3 sequences, approximately 21% seen once. Sample: CD8+ T cells from cultured PBMCs, taken from culture after CMV antigen stimulation. These TCRs come from a human donor in good health (CMV status not recorded). Some clones in this sample may be carry-over from other donors' samples.

This rearrangement joins TRBV12-3 or TRBV12-4 to TRBJ2-7; no definite D call. V was pared by 1 base and J by 6 bases, with 10 bases between. The CDR3 extends over 13 amino acids. CDR3 DNA sequence: TGTGCCAGCAGTTTAGGTACGGCCTCCGAGCAGTACTTC. It encodes CASSLGTASEQYF.

The chain couples TRBV9 to TRBJ2-5, with 9 bases matching TRBD1. CDR1 is SGDLS, CDR2 YYNGEE, per germline. V gave up 3 bases and J gave up 2 bases; unmatched junction bases: 2. The CDR3 runs to 14 residues. CDR3 loop: CASSGGQGQETQYF. In DNA, the CDR3 is TGTGCCAGCAGCGGGGGACAGGGACAAGAGACCCAGTACTTC.

This clonotype has only a few counts. The chain is built from TRBV7-8 and TRBJ2-3, with TRBD1 matching over 7 bases. The CDR3 is made up of 18 amino acids. V trimming: 3 bases; J trimming: 0 bases; junction bases outside the gene matches: 12. Germline V gene lookup returns CDR1 SGHVS and CDR2 FQNEAQ. Written as DNA, the CDR3 is TGTGCCAGCAGCTTCCGGGACAGACTCATTACTAGCACAGATACGCAGTATTTT. Translated: CASSFRDRLITSTDTQYF.

The chain uses TRBV7-2 and TRBJ2-1, with D unresolved. Trimming removed 5 bases from V and 0 bases from J, with 20 bases in between. Germline V gives CDR1 SGHTA, CDR2 FQGNSA. CDR3 length: 18 residues. In nucleotides, the CDR3 is TGTGCCAGCAGCCCGACGACGGAACCGCCTAGCTCCTACAATGAGCAGTTCTTC. Protein product: CASSPTTEPPSSYNEQFF.

The genes are TRBV5-1 and TRBJ1-1; D gene unclear. The germline gives CDR1 SGHRS, CDR2 YFSETQ. Trimming shortened V by 4 bases and J by 1 base, and 14 bases separated the two germline ends. The CDR3 totals 15 residues. Here the CDR3 reads CASSPTDTANTEAFF. Here the CDR3 DNA reads TGCGCCAGCAGCCCCACTGACACGGCGAACACTGAAGCTTTCTTT.

This clonotype was recorded a few times. The chain is built from TRBV7-2 and TRBJ1-1; D not certain. Germline V gives CDR1 SGHTA, CDR2 FQGNSA. V was trimmed by 4 bases and J by 8 bases, leaving 14 bases between them. The CDR3 is 13 residues long. The CDR3: CASSYYPGMEAFF. The CDR3 bases are TGTGCCAGCAGCTACTATCCGGGGATGGAAGCTTTCTTT. The full variable domain, in which reference TRBV7-2 and TRBJ1-1 provide the parts outside the CDR3, is GAGVSQSPSNKVTEKGKDVELRCDPISGHTALYWYRQSLGQGLEFLIYFQGNSAPDKSGLPSDRFSAERTGGSVSTLTIQRTQQEDSAVYLCASSYYPGMEAFFGQGTRLTVV.

The chain combines TRBV7-2 with TRBJ1-1; a possible D gene is TRBD1 (6 bases). This CDR3 is built from 15 residues. Germline V lookup: CDR1 SGHTA, CDR2 FQGNSA. Trimming took off 5 bases at V and 7 bases at J, with 20 bases between the two ends. The CDR3 loop is CASSPFAGAPIEAFF. CDR3 in DNA: TGTGCCAGCAGCCCTTTCGCGGGGGCTCCTATTGAAGCTTTCTTT.

The rearrangement joins TRBV10-3 to TRBJ1-2, with D possibly being TRBD1 (5 bases). Trimming stripped 4 bases from V and 12 bases from J, with 21 bases between. This CDR3 has 14 amino acids. CDR1 and CDR2 from the germline V gene are ENHRY and SYGVKD. In nucleotides, the CDR3 is TGTGCCATCAGTGGGGGGGAGGACCCCAGGTTCGACACCTTC. This sequence encodes CAISGGEDPRFDTF.

The genes are TRBV7-8 and TRBJ1-4; 8 positions agree with TRBD1. This CDR3 spans 16 amino acids. The V segment lost 1 base and the J segment 9 bases; nucleotides outside the gene matches: 10. CDR1 is SGHVS, CDR2 FQNEAQ, per germline. The CDR3 reads CASSLEAQGANQKLFF. The CDR3, as DNA: TGTGCCAGCAGCTTAGAAGCCCAGGGGGCGAATCAAAAACTGTTTTTT.

This clonotype was seen only a few times. The chain combines TRBV7-6 with TRBJ2-7; D is perhaps TRBD1 (6 bases). V was cut by 4 bases and J by 5 bases, with 21 bases left in between. This CDR3 contains 16 residues. CDR1 is SGHVS and CDR2 is FNYEAQ in the germline V gene. CDR3 region: CASSSTTGLEFHEQYF. The CDR3 nucleotides read TGTGCCAGCAGCTCCACTACAGGGCTCGAGTTCCACGAGCAGTACTTC.

The chain uses TRBV7-9 and TRBJ1-4; perhaps TRBD1 as D (5 bases). CDR3 size: 15 residues. Trimming left V 6 bases short and J 0 bases short, with 11 bases between. The germline gives CDR1 SEHNR, CDR2 FQNEAQ (reference sequence). The CDR3 protein is CASRLGVATNEKLFF. In nucleotides, the CDR3 is TGTGCCAGCAGGCTAGGGGTCGCAACTAATGAAAAACTGTTTTTT.

This chain connects TRBV12-3 or TRBV12-4 to TRBJ2-3; the D gene is possibly TRBD2 (5 bases). V was cut by 5 bases and J by 7 bases, with 16 bases left in between. CDR3 length equals 14 residues. The CDR3 DNA follows: TGTGCCAGCAGTCCCTCGGGAAAGCCACATACGCAGTATTTT. Translating gives CASSPSGKPHTQYF.